This TCR beta chain was identified in a study of T cells in Graves' hyperthyroidism and ophthalmopathy. Study information: Peripheral blood collection took place at initial diagnosis, before any treatment.

This clonotype was recorded at least ten times. Its specificity is unknown. Uncontrolled infection, other autoimmune disease, pregnancy or lactation excluded patients. The PBMCs studied were ones that came from 8 to 10 ml fresh peripheral blood. Using RNA transcripts as the source, TCR beta CDR3 regions were amplified. The HTBI set primed first-round TCR CDR3 RT-PCR. TCRdb recomputed calls from the multiplex PCR reads with MiXCR, one row per CDR3 protein. Of 500,000 to 550,000 distinct CDR3 sequences detected, nearly 20% appear once; the ten largest clones hold about 50%. Study-level results: The model predicted ophthalmopathy a median approximately seven months before onset.

The sample was blood. This sequence originates from a man in his forties or fifties with Graves' ophthalmopathy.

The CDR3 loop reads CAISEGWESEQYF. The CDR3 nucleotides read TGTGCCATCAGTGAGGGTTGGGAGTCCGAGCAGTACTTC. The V and J genes are TRBV10-3 and TRBJ2-7; TRBD2 might be the D (5 bases). CDR3 length equals 13 residues. Germline V gene sequence: CDR1 ENHRY, CDR2 SYGVKD. V lost 2 bases and J lost 6, with 11 bases in between.